The clone carrying this TCR beta chain was detected ten times or more. The antigen is undetermined. This sample is drawn from a study of Graves' ophthalmopathy and Graves' hyperthyroidism. Findings of the study overall: Detection in blood was also observed for most expanded thyroid clonotypes above 0.001 frequency.

Stable hyperthyroidism referred to disease that showed no ophthalmopathy within 18 months of follow-up. In this cohort, patients with other autoimmune diseases, uncontrolled infections, pregnancy or lactation were excluded. Investigators amplified TCR beta CDR3 regions from RNA transcripts. Investigators did first-round RT-PCR with HTBI primers, then second-round multiplex PCR. One entry per CDR3 protein, called by TCRdb with MiXCR from the multiplex PCR reads. This table holds 620,000 or so distinct CDR3 sequences, about 20% found once. V lost 5 bases, J lost 3 bases, and 16 bases lay in between. CDR3 length: 15 residues. The germline CDR1 and CDR2 sequences are MDHEN and SYDVKM.

This chain joins TRBV28 and TRBJ1-1; maybe TRBD1 (5 bases). The source material was peripheral blood. The source is a woman younger than 30 with stable Graves' hyperthyroidism. Some clones in this sample may be carry-over from other donors' samples. CDR3 sequence: CASSKGVEGHTEAFF. In nucleotides, the CDR3 is TGTGCCAGCAGTAAGGGAGTCGAGGGACACACTGAAGCTTTCTTT.